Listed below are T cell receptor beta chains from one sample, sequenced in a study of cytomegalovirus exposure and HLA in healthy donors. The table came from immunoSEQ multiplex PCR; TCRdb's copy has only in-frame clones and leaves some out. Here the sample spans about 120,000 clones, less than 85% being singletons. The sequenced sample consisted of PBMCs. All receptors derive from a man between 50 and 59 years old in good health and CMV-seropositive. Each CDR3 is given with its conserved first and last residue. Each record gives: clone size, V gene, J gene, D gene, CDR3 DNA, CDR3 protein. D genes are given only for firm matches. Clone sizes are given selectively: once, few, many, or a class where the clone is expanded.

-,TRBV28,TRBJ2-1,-,TGTGCCAGCAATTTATGGGAACTCCGGGTCGTGGGGCAGTTCTTC,CASNLWELRVVGQFF
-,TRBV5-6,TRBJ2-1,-,TGTGCCAGCAGCCGGACAGCGGACGCCTACAATGAGCAGTTCTTC,CASSRTADAYNEQFF
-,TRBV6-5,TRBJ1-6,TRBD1,TGTGCCAGCAGACCAGGGGGTTCACCCCTCCACTTT,CASRPGGSPLHF
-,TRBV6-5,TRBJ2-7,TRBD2,TGTGCCAGCGGAAGCGGGAGTTACGAGCAGTACTTC,CASGSGSYEQYF
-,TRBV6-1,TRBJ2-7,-,TGTGCCAGCAGCAACAGGGCGGCGATTGAGCAGTACTTC,CASSNRAAIEQYF
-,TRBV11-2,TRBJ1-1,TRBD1,TGTGCCAGCAGCTTAAGGGGGGACAGGGAGTACACTGAAGCTTTCTTT,CASSLRGDREYTEAFF
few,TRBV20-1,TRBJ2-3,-,TGCAGTGCTGGCTCGCAGTATTTT,CSAGSQYF
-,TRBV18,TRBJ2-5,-,TGTGCCAGCTCACCCAACAGCGGCCAAGAGACCCAGTACTTC,CASSPNSGQETQYF
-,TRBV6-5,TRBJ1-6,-,TGTGCCACCCATAGGGAGAGCTCCTATAATTCACCCCTCCACTTT,CATHRESSYNSPLHF
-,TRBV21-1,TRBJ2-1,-,TGTGCCAGCAGCAAATATTCTAGCGGGGGGACTCCCCACAATGAGCAGTTCTTC,CASSKYSSGGTPHNEQFF
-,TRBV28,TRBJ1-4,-,TGTGCCAGCAGGGAGAATGAAAAACTGTTTTTT,CASRENEKLFF
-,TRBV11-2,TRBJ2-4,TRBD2,TGTGCCAGCAGCATGGGGGGGACTAGCGGGATCGTAGCCAAAAACATTCAGTACTTC,CASSMGGTSGIVAKNIQYF
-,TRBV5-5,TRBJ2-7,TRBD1,TGTGCCAGCAGACGGGACAGGCATTACGAGCAGTACTTC,CASRRDRHYEQYF
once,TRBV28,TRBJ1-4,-,TGTGCCAGCAGTTCTGTCGGGACAAAGAGTGAAAAACTGTTTTTT,CASSSVGTKSEKLFF
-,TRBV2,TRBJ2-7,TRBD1,TGTGCCAGCAGCGCCGACAGGGGTAGCTCCTACGAGCAGTACTTC,CASSADRGSSYEQYF
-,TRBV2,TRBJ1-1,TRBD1,TGTGCCAGCAGTTTGGGACAGGGGCCCACTGAAGCTTTCTTT,CASSLGQGPTEAFF
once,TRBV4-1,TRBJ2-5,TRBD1,TGCGCCAGCAGCCAGACACAGGGGGCTGAGACCCAGTACTTC,CASSQTQGAETQYF
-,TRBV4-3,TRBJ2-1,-,TGCGCCAGCAGCCCTGAGTGGCGGGGTTCCTACAATGAGCAGTTCTTC,CASSPEWRGSYNEQFF
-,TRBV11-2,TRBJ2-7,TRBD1,TGTGCCAGCAGTTCCCCAGGGACAGCCTCCTACGAGCAGTACTTC,CASSSPGTASYEQYF
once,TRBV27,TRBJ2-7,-,TGTGCCAGCAGTTCTAGAGGGCCCTACGAGCAGTACTTC,CASSSRGPYEQYF
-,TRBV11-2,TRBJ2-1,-,TGTGCCAGCAGCTTAGCGGGCGGCAGGGGGGAACAGAATGAGCAGTTCTTC,CASSLAGGRGEQNEQFF
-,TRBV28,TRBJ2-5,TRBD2,TGTGCCAGCAGTTCGGGACTAGCGGGAGGGCCGAGAGAGACCCAGTACTTC,CASSSGLAGGPRETQYF
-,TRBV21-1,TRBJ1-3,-,TGTGCCAGCACCCCGGGAGGGCTCTTGGAAAACACCATATATTTT,CASTPGGLLENTIYF
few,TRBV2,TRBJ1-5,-,TGTGCCAGCAGGACAGCTTTGGGGCCCCAGCATTTT,CASRTALGPQHF
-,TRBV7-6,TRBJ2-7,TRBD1,TGTGCCAGCAGCCCGCCCGACAGGGGCTCCTACGAGCAGTACTTC,CASSPPDRGSYEQYF
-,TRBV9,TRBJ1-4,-,TGTGCCAGCAGCGTAGGTAGGGGAGAAAAACTGTTTTTT,CASSVGRGEKLFF
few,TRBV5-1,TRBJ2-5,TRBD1,TGCGCCAGCAGCTTGGCCAAGGGACAGCAAGAGACCCAGTACTTC,CASSLAKGQQETQYF
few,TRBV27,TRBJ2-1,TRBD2,TGTGCCAGCAGTATGGGACTAGCGGGAGTTTCCTACAATGAGCAGTTCTTC,CASSMGLAGVSYNEQFF
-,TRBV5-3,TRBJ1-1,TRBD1,TGTGCCAGCAAGAACCAGGGGGCTAGGAACACTGAAGCTTTCTTT,CASKNQGARNTEAFF
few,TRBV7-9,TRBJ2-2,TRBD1,TGTGCCAGCAGCCGCGACCGGACAGGGGACACCGGGGAGCTGTTTTTT,CASSRDRTGDTGELFF
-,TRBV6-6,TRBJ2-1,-,TGTGCCAGCAGTTACTCGACCGGGAGCCCCACTGATGAGCAGTTCTTC,CASSYSTGSPTDEQFF
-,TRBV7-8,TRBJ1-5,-,TGTGCCAGCAGCTTAGGGGCAGCTAATAGCAATCAGCCCCAGCATTTT,CASSLGAANSNQPQHF
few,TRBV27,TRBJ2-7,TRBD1,TGTGCCAGCAGTTCCCGGACAGGGCGAGTCGAGCAGTACTTC,CASSSRTGRVEQYF
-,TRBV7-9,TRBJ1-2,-,TGTGCCAGCAGCTTAGCGCAGGGGACAACAAAAGGCTACACCTTC,CASSLAQGTTKGYTF
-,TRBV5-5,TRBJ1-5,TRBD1,TGTGCCAGCAGCTTGTTCGGGACAGGGGCTAATCAGCCCCAGCATTTT,CASSLFGTGANQPQHF
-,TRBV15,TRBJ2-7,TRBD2,TGTGCCACCAGCAGAGATAGCGAGCGGGGCTACGAGCAGTACTTC,CATSRDSERGYEQYF
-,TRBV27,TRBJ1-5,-,TGTGCCAGCAGCTCGTTGAGTATAGCGCAGCCCCAGCATTTT,CASSSLSIAQPQHF
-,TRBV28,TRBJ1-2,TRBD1,TGTGCCAGCAGTTCGACAGGGGGTAAGCCTGGCTACACCTTC,CASSSTGGKPGYTF
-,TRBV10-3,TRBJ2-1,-,TGTGCCATCAGTGTAGGACAGGAGCAGTTCTTC,CAISVGQEQFF
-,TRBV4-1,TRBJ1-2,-,TGCGCCAGCAGCCCGGGTTTAGGGGTAGACTATGGCTACACCTTC,CASSPGLGVDYGYTF
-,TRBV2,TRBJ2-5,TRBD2,TGTGCCAGCAGTGAAGAGTCGGGGGGGACCCAGTACTTC,CASSEESGGTQYF
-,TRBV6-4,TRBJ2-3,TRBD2,TGTGCCAGCAGTGACAGTCTAGCGGGGCCCTATGGGGATACGCAGTATTTT,CASSDSLAGPYGDTQYF
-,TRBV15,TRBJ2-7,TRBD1,TGTGCCACCAGCACCGGACAGGGCTACGAGCAGTACTTC,CATSTGQGYEQYF
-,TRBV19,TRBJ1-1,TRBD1,TGTGCCAGTAGTATAGGACAGGGGAGGATGAACACTGAAGCTTTCTTT,CASSIGQGRMNTEAFF
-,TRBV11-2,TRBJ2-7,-,TGTGCCAGCAGCTCTCAAGGGACTCCACTATACGAGCAGTACTTC,CASSSQGTPLYEQYF
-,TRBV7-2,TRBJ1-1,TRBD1,TGTGCCAGCAGCTTTCGGGCCCCGGGACAGGCATCCGAAGCTTTCTTT,CASSFRAPGQASEAFF
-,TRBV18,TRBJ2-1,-,TGTGCCAGCTCTCTAGCCAGGGGTCAGACCTACAATGAGCAGTTCTTC,CASSLARGQTYNEQFF
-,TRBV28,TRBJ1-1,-,TGTGCCAGCAGTCGGAGCTCGACCACTGAAGCTTTCTTT,CASSRSSTTEAFF
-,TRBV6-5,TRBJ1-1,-,TGTGCCAGCAGTCAAAGCGGGCTAATGAACACTGAAGCTTTCTTT,CASSQSGLMNTEAFF
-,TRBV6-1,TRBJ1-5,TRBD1,TGTGCCAGCAGTACGGGACAGGGAGGTCGTCAGCCCCAGCATTTT,CASSTGQGGRQPQHF
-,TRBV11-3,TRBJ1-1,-,TGTGCCAGCAGCTTAACGGGGGTAGAGGGAGCTTTCTTT,CASSLTGVEGAFF
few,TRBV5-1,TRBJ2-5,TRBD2,TGCGCCAGCAGCTTGGCTAGCGGCGAAGAGACCCAGTACTTC,CASSLASGEETQYF
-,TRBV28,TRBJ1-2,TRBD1,TGTGCCAGCGGAGGGACAGGGGTGATTGGCTACACCTTC,CASGGTGVIGYTF
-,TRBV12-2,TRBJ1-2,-,TGTGCAAGTCGCTTCCATCTACAGGGGCGACTCTATGGCTACACCTTC,CASRFHLQGRLYGYTF